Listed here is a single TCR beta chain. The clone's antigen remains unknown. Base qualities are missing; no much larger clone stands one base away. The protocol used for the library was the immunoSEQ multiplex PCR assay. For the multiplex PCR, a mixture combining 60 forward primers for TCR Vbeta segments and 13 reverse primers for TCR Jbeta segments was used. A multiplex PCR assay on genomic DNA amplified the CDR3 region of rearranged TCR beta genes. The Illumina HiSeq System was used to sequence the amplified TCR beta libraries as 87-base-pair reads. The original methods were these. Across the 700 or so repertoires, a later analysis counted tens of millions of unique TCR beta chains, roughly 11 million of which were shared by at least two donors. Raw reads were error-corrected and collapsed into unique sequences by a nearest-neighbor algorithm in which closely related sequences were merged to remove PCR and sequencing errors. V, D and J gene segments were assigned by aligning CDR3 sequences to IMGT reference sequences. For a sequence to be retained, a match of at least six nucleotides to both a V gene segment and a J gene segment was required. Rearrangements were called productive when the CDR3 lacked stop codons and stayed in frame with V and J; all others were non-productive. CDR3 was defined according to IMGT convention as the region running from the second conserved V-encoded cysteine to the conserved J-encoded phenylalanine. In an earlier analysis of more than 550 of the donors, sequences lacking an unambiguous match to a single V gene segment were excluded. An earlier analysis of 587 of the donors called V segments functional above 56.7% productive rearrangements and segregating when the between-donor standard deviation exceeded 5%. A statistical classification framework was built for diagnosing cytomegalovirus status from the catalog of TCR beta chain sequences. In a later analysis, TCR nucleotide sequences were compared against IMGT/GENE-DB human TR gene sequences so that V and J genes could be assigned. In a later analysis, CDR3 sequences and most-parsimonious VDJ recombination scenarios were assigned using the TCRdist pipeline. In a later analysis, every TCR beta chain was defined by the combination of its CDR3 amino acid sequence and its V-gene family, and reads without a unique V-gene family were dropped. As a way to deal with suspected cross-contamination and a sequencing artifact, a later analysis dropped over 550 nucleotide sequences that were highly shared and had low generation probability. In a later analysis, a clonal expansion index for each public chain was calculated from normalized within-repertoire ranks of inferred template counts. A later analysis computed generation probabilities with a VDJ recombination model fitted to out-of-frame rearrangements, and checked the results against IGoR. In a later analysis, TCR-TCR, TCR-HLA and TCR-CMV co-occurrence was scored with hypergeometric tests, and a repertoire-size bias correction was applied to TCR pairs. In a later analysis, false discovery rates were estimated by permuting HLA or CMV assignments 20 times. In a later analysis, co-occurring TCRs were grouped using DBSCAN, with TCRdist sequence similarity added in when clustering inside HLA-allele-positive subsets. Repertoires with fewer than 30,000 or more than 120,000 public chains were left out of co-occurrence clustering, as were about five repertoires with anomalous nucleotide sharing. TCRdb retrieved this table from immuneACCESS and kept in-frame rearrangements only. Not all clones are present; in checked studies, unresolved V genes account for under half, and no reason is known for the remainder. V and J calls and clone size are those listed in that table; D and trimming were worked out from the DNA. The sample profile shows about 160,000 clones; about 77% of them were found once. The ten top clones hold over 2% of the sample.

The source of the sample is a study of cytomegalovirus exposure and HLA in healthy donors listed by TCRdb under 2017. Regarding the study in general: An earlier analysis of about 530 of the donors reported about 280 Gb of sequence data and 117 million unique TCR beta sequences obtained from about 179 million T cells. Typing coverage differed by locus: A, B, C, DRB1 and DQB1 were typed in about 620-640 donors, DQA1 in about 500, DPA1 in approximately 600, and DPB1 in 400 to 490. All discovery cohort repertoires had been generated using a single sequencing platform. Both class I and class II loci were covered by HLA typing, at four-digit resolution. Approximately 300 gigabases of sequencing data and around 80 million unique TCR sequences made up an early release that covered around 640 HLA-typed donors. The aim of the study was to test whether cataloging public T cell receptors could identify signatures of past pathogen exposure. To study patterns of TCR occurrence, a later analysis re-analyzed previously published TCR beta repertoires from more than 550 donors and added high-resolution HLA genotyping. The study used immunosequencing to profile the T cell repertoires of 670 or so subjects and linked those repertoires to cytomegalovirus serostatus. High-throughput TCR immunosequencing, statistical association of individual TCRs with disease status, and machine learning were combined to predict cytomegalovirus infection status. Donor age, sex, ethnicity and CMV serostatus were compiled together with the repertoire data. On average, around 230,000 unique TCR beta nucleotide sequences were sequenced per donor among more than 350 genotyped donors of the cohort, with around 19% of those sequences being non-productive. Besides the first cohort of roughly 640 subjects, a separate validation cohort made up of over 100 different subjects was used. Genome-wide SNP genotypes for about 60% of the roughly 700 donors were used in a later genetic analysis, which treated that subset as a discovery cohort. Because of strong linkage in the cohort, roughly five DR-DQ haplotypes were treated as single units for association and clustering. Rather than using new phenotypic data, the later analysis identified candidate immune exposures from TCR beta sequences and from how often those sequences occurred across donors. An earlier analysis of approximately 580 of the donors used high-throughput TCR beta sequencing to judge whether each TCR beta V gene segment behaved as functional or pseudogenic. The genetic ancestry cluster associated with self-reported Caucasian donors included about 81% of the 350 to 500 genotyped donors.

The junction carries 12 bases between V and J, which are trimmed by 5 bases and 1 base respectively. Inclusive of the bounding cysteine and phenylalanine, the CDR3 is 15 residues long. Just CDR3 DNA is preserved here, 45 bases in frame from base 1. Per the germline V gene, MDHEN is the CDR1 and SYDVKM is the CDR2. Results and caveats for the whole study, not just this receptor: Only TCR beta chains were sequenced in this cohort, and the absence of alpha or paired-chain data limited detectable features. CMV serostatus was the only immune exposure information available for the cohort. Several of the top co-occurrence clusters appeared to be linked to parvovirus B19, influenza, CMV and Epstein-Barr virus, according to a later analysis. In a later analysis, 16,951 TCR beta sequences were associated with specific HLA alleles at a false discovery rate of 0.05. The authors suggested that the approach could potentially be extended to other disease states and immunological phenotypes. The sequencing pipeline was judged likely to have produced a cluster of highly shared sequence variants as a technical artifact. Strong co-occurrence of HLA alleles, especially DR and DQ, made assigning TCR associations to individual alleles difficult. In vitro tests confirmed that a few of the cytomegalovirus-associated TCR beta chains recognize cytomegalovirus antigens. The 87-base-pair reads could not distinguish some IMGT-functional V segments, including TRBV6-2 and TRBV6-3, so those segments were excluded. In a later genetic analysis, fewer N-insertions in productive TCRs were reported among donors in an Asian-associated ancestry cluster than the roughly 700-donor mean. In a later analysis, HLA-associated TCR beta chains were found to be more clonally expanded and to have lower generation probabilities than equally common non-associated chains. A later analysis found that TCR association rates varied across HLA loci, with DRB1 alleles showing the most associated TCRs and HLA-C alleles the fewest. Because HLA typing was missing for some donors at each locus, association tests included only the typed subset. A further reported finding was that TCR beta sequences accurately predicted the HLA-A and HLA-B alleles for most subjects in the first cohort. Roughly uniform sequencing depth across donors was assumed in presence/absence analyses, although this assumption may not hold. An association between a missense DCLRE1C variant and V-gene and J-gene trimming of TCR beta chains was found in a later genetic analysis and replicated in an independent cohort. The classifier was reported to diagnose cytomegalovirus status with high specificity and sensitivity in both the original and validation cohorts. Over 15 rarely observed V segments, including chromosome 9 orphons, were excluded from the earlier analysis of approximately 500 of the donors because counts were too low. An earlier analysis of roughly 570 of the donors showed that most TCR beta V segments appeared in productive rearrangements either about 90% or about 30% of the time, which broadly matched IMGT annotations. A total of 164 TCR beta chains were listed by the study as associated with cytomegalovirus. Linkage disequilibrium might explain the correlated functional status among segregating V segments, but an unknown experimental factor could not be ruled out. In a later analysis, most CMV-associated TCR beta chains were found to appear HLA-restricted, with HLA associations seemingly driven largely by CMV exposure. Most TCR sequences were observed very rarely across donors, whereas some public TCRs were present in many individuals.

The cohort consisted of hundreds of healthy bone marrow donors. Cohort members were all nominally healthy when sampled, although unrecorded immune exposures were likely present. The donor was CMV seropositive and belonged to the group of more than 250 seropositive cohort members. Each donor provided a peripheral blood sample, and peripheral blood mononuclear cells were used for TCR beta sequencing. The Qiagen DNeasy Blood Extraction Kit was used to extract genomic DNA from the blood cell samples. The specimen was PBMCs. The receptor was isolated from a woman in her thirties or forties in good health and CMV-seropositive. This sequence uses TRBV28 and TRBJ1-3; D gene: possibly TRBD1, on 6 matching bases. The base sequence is TGTGCCAGCAGTCTGGACAGATTATCTGGAAACACCATATATTTT. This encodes CASSLDRLSGNTIYF.